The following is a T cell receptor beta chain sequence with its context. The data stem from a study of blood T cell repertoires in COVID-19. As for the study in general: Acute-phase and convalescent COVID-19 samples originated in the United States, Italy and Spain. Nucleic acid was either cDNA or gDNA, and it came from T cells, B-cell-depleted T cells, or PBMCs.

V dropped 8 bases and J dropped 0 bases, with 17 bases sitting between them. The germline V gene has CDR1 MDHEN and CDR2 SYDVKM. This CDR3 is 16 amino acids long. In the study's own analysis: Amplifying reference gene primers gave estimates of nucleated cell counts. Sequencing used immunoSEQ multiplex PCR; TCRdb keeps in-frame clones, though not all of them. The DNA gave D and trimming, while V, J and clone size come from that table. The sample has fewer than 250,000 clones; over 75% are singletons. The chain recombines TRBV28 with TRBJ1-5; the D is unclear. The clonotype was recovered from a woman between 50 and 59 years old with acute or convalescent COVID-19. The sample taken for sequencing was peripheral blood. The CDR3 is CASLGMEGISNQPQHF. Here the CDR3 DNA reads TGTGCCAGCCTCGGGATGGAGGGCATTAGCAATCAGCCCCAGCATTTT.